This TCR beta chain was identified in a study of T cells in localized non-small cell lung cancer. Study-level findings and limits: Adjacent uninvolved lung had the highest clonality, suggesting focused antigen responses. Longer overall survival was seen with higher T cell density measured in blood. Researchers found a median approximately 57 of the top 100 tumor clones in adjacent lung.

Details on this clone: Its target is unknown.

The repertoire was sequenced with immunoSEQ multiplex PCR; TCRdb's copy has only in-frame clones and lacks some. The sample lists fewer than 20,000 clones; around 87% were seen once. This clonotype was obtained from a male donor at least 60 years old with stage II lung adenocarcinoma. The sample was peripheral blood mononuclear cells, taken before any cancer treatment.

CDR3 in DNA: TGTGCCAGCAGTGGACGGCCTTGGGAGACCCAGTACTTC. Translation: CASSGRPWETQYF. This chain uses TRBV6-1 with TRBJ2-5; D is unclear. The ends were cut back, 4 bases at V and 5 bases at J, with 11 bases in the middle. The CDR3 extends over 13 amino acids. The germline V gene has CDR1 MNHNS and CDR2 SASEGT.